This T cell receptor (beta chain) was captured in a study of T-cell reconstitution after alpha-beta-depleted transplantation in children. Study results and limitations: Hyperexpanded clones declined; after one year, newly produced T cells mostly supplied diversity. Elevated TCRbeta diversity at day 60 was traced, in some patients, to surviving recipient T cells and thymic progenitors. After transplant, at about two months, alpha-beta T cells were reportedly derived from several hundred expanded graft clones.

Preparation of the TCRbeta library was carried out with unique molecular identifiers. MiXCR, run by TCRdb on the PCR reads, gives a single entry per CDR3 protein. This table holds approximately 400,000 distinct CDR3 sequences, around 15% found once. On this clonotype: Its antigen is not identified.

The V and J ends lost 4 bases and 5 bases, in that order; junction bases with no gene match: 8. In germline, CDR1 is SGDLS, CDR2 YYNGEE. The CDR3 has 16 amino acids. The sequencing here drew on PBMCs, mostly from graft donor cells, taken 360 days after TCRalphabeta/CD19-depleted stem cell transplant. The genes are TRBV9 and TRBJ2-2; 10 positions match TRBD2. The source is a boy younger than two who had a stem cell transplant for Wiskott-Aldrich syndrome, so the T cells may come from the graft donor. In DNA form, the CDR3 reads TGTGCCAGCAGCTATTCTAGCGGGAGAGGGACCGGGGAGCTGTTTTTT. It encodes CASSYSSGRGTGELFF.